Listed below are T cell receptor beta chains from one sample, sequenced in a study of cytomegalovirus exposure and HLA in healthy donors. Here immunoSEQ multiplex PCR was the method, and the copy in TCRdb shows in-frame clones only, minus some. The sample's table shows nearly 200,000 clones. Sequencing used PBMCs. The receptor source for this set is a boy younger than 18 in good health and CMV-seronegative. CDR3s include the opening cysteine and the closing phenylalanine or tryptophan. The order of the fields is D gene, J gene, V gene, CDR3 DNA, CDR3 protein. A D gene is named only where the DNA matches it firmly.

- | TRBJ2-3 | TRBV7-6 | TGTGCCAGCAGCTTCTTGGGGGCGGGCACAGATACGCAGTATTTT | CASSFLGAGTDTQYF
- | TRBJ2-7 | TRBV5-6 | TGTGCCAGCAGGAGCTCAGGGTACGAGCAGTACTTC | CASRSSGYEQYF
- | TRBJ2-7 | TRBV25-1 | TGTGCCAGCAGTGCACAGGGCAACGAGCAGTACTTC | CASSAQGNEQYF
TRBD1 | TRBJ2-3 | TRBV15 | TGTGCCACCAGCAGCCCCACAGGGGGCAAGACGACAGATACGCAGTATTTT | CATSSPTGGKTTDTQYF
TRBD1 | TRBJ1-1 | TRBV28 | TGTGCCAGCAGTTCCCGACAGGGGGCAAAAACTGAAGCTTTCTTT | CASSSRQGAKTEAFF
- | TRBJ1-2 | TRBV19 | TGTGCCAGTAGTATCGCCCCGCAGGGGCCGGGGGGCTACACCTTC | CASSIAPQGPGGYTF
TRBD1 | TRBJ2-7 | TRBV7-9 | TGTGCCAGCAGCTTACCCCGAGACAGGGGCGGTTACGAGCAGTACTTC | CASSLPRDRGGYEQYF
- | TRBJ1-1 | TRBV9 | TGTGCCAGCAGCGTAGCTATGGGAGAGACTGAAGCTTTCTTT | CASSVAMGETEAFF
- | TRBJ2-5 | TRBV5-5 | TGTGCCAGCAGCTTGGGGGGGGGCACGGAGACCCAGTACTTC | CASSLGGGTETQYF
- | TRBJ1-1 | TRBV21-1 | TGTGCCAGCAGCTTACCCCCCCAAAGTGTGACGGGATCAGACAGGGGGCGCCTAGCTTTCTTT | CASSLPPQSVTGSDRGRLAFF
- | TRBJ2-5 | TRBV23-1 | TGCGCCAGCAGTCAATGCCCCGGGTATGGCCACCAAGAGACCCAGTACTTC | CASSQCPGYGHQETQYF
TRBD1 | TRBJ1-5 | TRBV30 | TGTGCCTGGAGCGGGACAGGGGCTCAGCCCCAGCATTTT | CAWSGTGAQPQHF
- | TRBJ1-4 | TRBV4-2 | TGTGCCAGCAGCCAATCGGATTGGCGGAGTAATGAAAAACTGTTTTTT | CASSQSDWRSNEKLFF
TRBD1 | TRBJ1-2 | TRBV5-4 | TGTGCCAGCAGCTCCTCGGGACAGGGGGCTGTAAGTGGCTACACCTTC | CASSSSGQGAVSGYTF
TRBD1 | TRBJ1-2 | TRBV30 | TGTGCCTGGTACACAACAGGGGCTTTCTATGGCTACACCTTC | CAWYTTGAFYGYTF
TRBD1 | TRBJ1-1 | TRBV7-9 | TGTGCCAGCAGCCCGCCCCGGGACAGGGGGCTATATCGGGACACTGAAGCTTTCTTT | CASSPPRDRGLYRDTEAFF
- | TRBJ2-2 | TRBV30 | TGTGCCTGGAGTCGGTACACCGGGGAGCTGTTTTTT | CAWSRYTGELFF
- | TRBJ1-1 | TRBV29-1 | TGCAGCGGGAGGAGGGGACCATACACTGAAGCTTTCTTT | CSGRRGPYTEAFF
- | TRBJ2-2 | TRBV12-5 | TGTGCTAGTGGCCGGGGTACCGGGGAGCTGTTTTTT | CASGRGTGELFF
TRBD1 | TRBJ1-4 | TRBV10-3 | TGTGCCATAAGTGCCCGGGACAGAGAAAAACTGTTTTTT | CAISARDREKLFF
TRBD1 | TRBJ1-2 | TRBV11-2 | TGTGCCAGCAGCTTAGGGTTCAGGACAGGAGGCTATGGCTACACCTTC | CASSLGFRTGGYGYTF
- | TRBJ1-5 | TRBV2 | TGTGCCAGCAATGCAGGGGCCAATCAGCCCCAGCATTTT | CASNAGANQPQHF
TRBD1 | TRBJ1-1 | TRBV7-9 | TGTGCCAGCAGCTTAACGACAGGGCCCAATGCGGACACTGAAGCTTTCTTT | CASSLTTGPNADTEAFF
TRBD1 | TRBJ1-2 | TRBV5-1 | TGCGCCAGCAGCGCCGGGACAGGGGGGACTGGCTACACCTTC | CASSAGTGGTGYTF
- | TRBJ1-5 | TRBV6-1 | TGTGCCAGCAGTGAATTCGGGGGTTCCAATCAGCCCCAGCATTTT | CASSEFGGSNQPQHF
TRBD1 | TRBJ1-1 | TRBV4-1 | TGCGCCAGCAGCCAACCACAGGGGATGAACACTGAAGCTTTCTTT | CASSQPQGMNTEAFF
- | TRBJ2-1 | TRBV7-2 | TGTGCCAGCAGCTGGGTTTCTAGCGTCGGCACCAATGAGCAGTTCTTC | CASSWVSSVGTNEQFF
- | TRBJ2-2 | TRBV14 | TGTGCCAGCAATGCGGGGAAGAACACCGGGGAGCTGTTTTTT | CASNAGKNTGELFF
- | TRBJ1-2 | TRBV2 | TGTGCCAGCAGTGAAGAACAGATCGCCTATGGCTACACCTTC | CASSEEQIAYGYTF
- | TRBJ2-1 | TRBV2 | TGTGCCAGTGCCGGGGACAACAATGAGCAGTTCTTC | CASAGDNNEQFF
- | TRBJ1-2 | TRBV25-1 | TGTGCCAGCAGTGACGGACGGACAGACATCTATGGCTACACCTTC | CASSDGRTDIYGYTF
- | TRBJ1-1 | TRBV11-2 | TGTGCCGGCAGCTTTCTGCCGGGAAACACTGAAGCTTTCTTT | CAGSFLPGNTEAFF
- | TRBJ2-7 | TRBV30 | TGTGCCTGGAACACCCAGACAGGACCATACGAGCAGTACTTC | CAWNTQTGPYEQYF
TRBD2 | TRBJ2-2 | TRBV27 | TGTGCCAGCAGTCCCAGACTAGCGGGGAACACCGGGGAGCTGTTTTTT | CASSPRLAGNTGELFF
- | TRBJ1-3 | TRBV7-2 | TGTGCCAGCAGCTTCCAGGGACTCGGTCGTCGTGGAAACACCATATATTTT | CASSFQGLGRRGNTIYF
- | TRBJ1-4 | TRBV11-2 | TGTGCCAGCAGCTTAAAGGGCGGGATTAATGAAAAACTGTTTTTT | CASSLKGGINEKLFF
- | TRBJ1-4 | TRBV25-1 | TGTGCCAGCAGTGACCTGAGGGGGAAAAGGGAAAAACTGTTTTTT | CASSDLRGKREKLFF
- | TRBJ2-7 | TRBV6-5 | TGTGCCAGCAGAACCCCCAGGGGACACCGCGAGCAGTACTTC | CASRTPRGHREQYF
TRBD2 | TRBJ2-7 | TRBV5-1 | TGCGCCAGCAGCTGGGGGACTAGATACTACGAGCAGTACTTC | CASSWGTRYYEQYF
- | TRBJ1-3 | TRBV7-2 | TGTGCCAGCAGCTTAGTCAGCGGGGGTCGGTCTGGAAACACCATATATTTT | CASSLVSGGRSGNTIYF
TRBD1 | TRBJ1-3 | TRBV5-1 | TGCGCTAGCGGGACAGGGTCTGGAAACACCATATATTTT | CASGTGSGNTIYF
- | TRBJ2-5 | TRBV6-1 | TGTGCCAGCAGTCAGGGGGGAAGCGGAGAGACCCAGTACTTC | CASSQGGSGETQYF
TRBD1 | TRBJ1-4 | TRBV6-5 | TGTGCCAGCAGTTACCAGACAGGGGGGAATGAAAAACTGTTTTTT | CASSYQTGGNEKLFF
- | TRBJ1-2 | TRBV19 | TGTGCCAGTAGTATTGGACTCATGTATGGCTACACCTTC | CASSIGLMYGYTF
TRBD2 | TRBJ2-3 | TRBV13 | TGTGCCAGCAGCCTACTAGCGGGGGGGCCTCCTAGCACAGATACGCAGTATTTT | CASSLLAGGPPSTDTQYF
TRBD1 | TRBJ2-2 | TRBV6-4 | TGTGCCAGCAGTAGGGACAGCACCGGGGAGCTGTTTTTT | CASSRDSTGELFF
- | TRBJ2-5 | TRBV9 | TGTGCCAGCAGCGTAAGCGGGACAACCAAAGAGACCCAGTACTTC | CASSVSGTTKETQYF